The 12 T cell receptor beta chains below come from one sample, sequenced in a study of cytomegalovirus exposure and HLA in healthy donors. The PCR ran on 60 Vbeta and 13 Jbeta primers. Method: immunoSEQ multiplex PCR; TCRdb's copy keeps in-frame clones and lacks some. The sample lists around 92,000 clones, more than 60% occurring once. Sequencing used PBMCs. Source of these receptors: a man aged 55 to 69 in good health and CMV-seropositive.

The V call is TRBV7-6, the J call TRBJ2-5; TRBD2 aligns across 8 bases. This CDR3 is 14 amino acids long. V lost 4 bases and J lost 5; bases outside the gene matches: 6. Per germline, CDR1 SGHVS and CDR2 FNYEAQ. The CDR3 here is CASSYLAGGETQYF. The CDR3 DNA sequence: TGTGCCAGCAGCTACCTAGCGGGCGGGGAGACCCAGTACTTC.

The chain joins TRBV18 to TRBJ2-2, with D possibly being TRBD2 (6 bases). The germline V gene encodes CDR1 KGHSH and CDR2 LQKENI. The CDR3 is 15 amino acids. Trimming shortened V by 2 bases and J by 6 bases, and 13 bases separated the two germline ends. CDR3 sequence: CASSPLTSKAGELFF. CDR3 DNA: TGTGCCAGCTCACCATTGACTAGTAAAGCCGGGGAGCTGTTTTTT.

The rearrangement links TRBV5-5 to TRBJ2-3; no clear D. Trimming removed 5 bases from V and 2 bases from J, with 6 bases in between. This CDR3 is 12 amino acids long. Germline CDR1 reads SGHKS; CDR2 reads YYEKEE (reference sequence). Here the CDR3 DNA reads TGTGCCAGCAGTTTTATCACAGATACGCAGTATTTT. This gives the protein CASSFITDTQYF. The entire variable domain, with the rest obtained from reference TRBV5-5 and TRBJ2-3, is as follows: DAGVTQSPTHLIKTRGQQVTLRCSPISGHKSVSWYQQVLGQGPQFIFQYYEKEERGRGNFPDRFSARQFPNYSSELNVNALLLGDSALYLCASSFITDTQYFGPGTRLTVL.

This clone was seen a handful of times. The chain combines TRBV2 with TRBJ2-5; D might be TRBD2 (6 bases). The CDR3 totals 14 residues. The V gene lost 6 bases and the J gene lost 5 bases, with 16 bases spanning the gap. The germline V gene encodes CDR1 SNHLY and CDR2 FYNNEI. CDR3 protein: CASRAGLTGETQYF. The CDR3 DNA reads as TGTGCCAGCAGGGCAGGACTAACGGGGGAGACCCAGTACTTC.

The genes are TRBV2 and TRBJ1-3; D perhaps matches TRBD1 (6 bases). Trimming cost V 5 bases and J 0 bases, with 11 bases left between them. This CDR3 is 15 amino acids long. Per germline, CDR1 SNHLY and CDR2 FYNNEI. In DNA, the CDR3 is TGTGCCAGCAGTAGCGGACAGCCCTCTGGAAACACCATATATTTT. Translated: CASSSGQPSGNTIYF.

This clone was seen more than once but under ten times. The chain couples TRBV2 to TRBJ2-1; perhaps TRBD2 as D (6 bases). Germline V gene data show CDR1 as SNHLY and CDR2 as FYNNEI. With 7 bases removed from V and 2 bases from J, the gap between germline ends came to 12 bases. This CDR3 comprises 14 residues. As DNA, the CDR3 is TGTGCCAGCATAGGACTACCTACCTACAATGAGCAGTTCTTC. Residues: CASIGLPTYNEQFF.

This clone showed up just a few times. J is TRBJ1-6 and V is TRBV7-6; D is ambiguous. The CDR3 spans 15 residues. V lost 2 bases, J lost 8 bases, and 13 bases lay in between. Germline CDR1 reads SGHVS; CDR2 reads FNYEAQ. This CDR3 reads CASSLRPGGDSPLHF. CDR3 nucleotide sequence: TGTGCCAGCAGCTTACGACCGGGAGGCGATTCACCCCTCCACTTT.

The chain has TRBV11-2 and TRBJ1-4; 10 nucleotides agree with TRBD1. Germline loops: CDR1 SGHAT, CDR2 FQNNGV. This CDR3 has 15 residues. The J segment lost 7 bases and the V segment lost 5 bases, leaving 7 bases of the junction unmatched. CDR3 DNA: TGTGCCAGCAGCCCTAGGACAGGGGGAGGTGAAAAACTGTTTTTT. Protein sequence: CASSPRTGGGEKLFF. The variable domain in full, completed from reference TRBV11-2 and TRBJ1-4, reads EAGVAQSPRYKIIEKRQSVAFWCNPISGHATLYWYQQILGQGPKLLIQFQNNGVVDDSQLPKDRFSAERLKGVDSTLKIQPAKLEDSAVYLCASSPRTGGGEKLFFGSGTQLSVL.

J is TRBJ1-4 and V is TRBV7-9, with no clear D. Germline V gives CDR1 SEHNR, CDR2 FQNEAQ (reference sequence). Trimming pared 5 bases from V and 4 bases from J, leaving 11 bases between. The CDR3 loop spans 14 amino acids. CDR3 region: CASSTLGDNEKLFF. The CDR3 bases are TGTGCCAGCAGCACCCTCGGGGATAATGAAAAACTGTTTTTT.

The rearrangement joins TRBV5-1 to TRBJ1-1, with 7 bases fitting TRBD1. Germline trimming cut 3 bases from V and 6 bases from J; bases unmatched to any gene: 5. The CDR3 has 13 amino acids. Germline V gene data show CDR1 as SGHRS and CDR2 as YFSETQ. CDR3 sequence (DNA): TGCGCCAGCAGCTACACAGGGGAGGCTGAAGCTTTCTTT. This codes for CASSYTGEAEAFF.

Note on this clone: The junction does not match germline at one end; this may be a read error. The same CDR3 arises from other DNA sequences in this sample as well. The CDR3 DNA reads TGTGCCAGCAGCCAGCATCCTCGGGAACCCTACGAGCAGTATTTC. Amino acids: CASSQHPREPYEQYF. The V call is TRBV14, the J call TRBJ2-7; a weak D match, TRBD2 (5 bases). The CDR3 extends over 15 amino acids. The germline CDR1 and CDR2 sequences are SGHDN and FVKESK. The full variable domain, in which reference TRBV14 and TRBJ2-7 provide the parts outside the CDR3, is EAGVTQFPSHSVIEKGQTVTLRCDPISGHDNLYWYRRVMGKEIKFLLHFVKESKQDESGMPNNRFLAERTGGTYSTLKVQPAELEDSGVYFCASSQHPREPYEQYFGPGTRLTVT.

The chain joins TRBV5-4 to TRBJ1-5; 7 bases map to TRBD1. This CDR3 region has 15 residues. Germline V gene data show CDR1 as SGHNT and CDR2 as YYREEE (reference sequence). With V trimmed by 4 bases and J by 9 bases, 13 bases remained unmatched. Here the CDR3 DNA reads TGTGCCAGCAGCCTCCGGGACAGCGTACCCGGGCCCCAGCATTTT. Amino acids: CASSLRDSVPGPQHF.